Presented here are 12 T cell receptor beta chains from one specimen sequenced in a study of PD-1 blockade in mismatch repair-deficient tumors. TCRdb keeps only in-frame clones here, not all; method: immunoSEQ multiplex PCR. Of 100,000 to 150,000 clones listed, about 88% are singletons. The input for sequencing was peripheral blood, taken 44 weeks after starting pembrolizumab. The receptors were gathered from an adult with mismatch repair-deficient cancer.

This clone came up a few times. In DNA, the CDR3 is TGTGCCAGCTCACCTTCCGGGACAGGGTCCTACGAGCAGTACTTC. Encoded protein: CASSPSGTGSYEQYF. V and J are TRBV18 and TRBJ2-7; TRBD1 aligns across 9 bases. CDR1 and CDR2 (germline): KGHSH, LQKENI. The CDR3 totals 15 residues. V gave up 3 bases and J gave up 1 base; unmatched junction bases: 4.

The chain recombines TRBV15 with TRBJ2-7; TRBD2 matches 10 bases. Germline assignment: CDR1 LNHNV and CDR2 YYDKDF (reference sequence). J lost 2 bases, V lost 0 bases, and 4 bases had no gene match. The CDR3 sequence is 16 residues long. The DNA of the CDR3 is TGTGCCACCAGCAGAGAGTTTGGGACTAGCGCCTACGAGCAGTACTTC. As protein: CATSREFGTSAYEQYF.

This clone was observed once. The chain has TRBV30 and TRBJ2-3; D gene ambiguous. CDR1 GTSNPN and CDR2 SVGIG come from the germline V gene (reference sequence). This CDR3 has 13 residues. Trimming left V 4 bases short and J 2 bases short, with 10 bases between. The CDR3 region has the DNA TGTGCCTGGATCCAGGCCAACACAGATACGCAGTATTTT. It is translated as CAWIQANTDTQYF.

This chain connects TRBV6-4 to TRBJ2-3, with D perhaps TRBD2 (5 bases). The germline gives CDR1 MRHNA, CDR2 SNTAGT. Trimming left V 3 bases short and J 1 base short, with 17 bases between. This CDR3 has 17 residues. The CDR3 sequence: CASSEGGGGEGTDTQYF. The DNA of the CDR3 is TGTGCCAGCAGTGAGGGTGGAGGCGGCGAGGGCACAGATACGCAGTATTTT.

This rearrangement joins TRBV6-1 to TRBJ2-5; no clear D. V was cut by 3 bases and J by 4 bases, with 3 bases left in between. CDR1 and CDR2 (germline): MNHNS, SASEGT. The CDR3 covers 11 residues. This CDR3 is CASSELETQYF. Written as DNA, the CDR3 is TGTGCCAGCAGTGAGTTAGAGACCCAGTACTTC.

The chain employs TRBV19 and TRBJ1-1; TRBD1 matches at 7 bases. In germline, CDR1 is LNHDA, CDR2 SQIVND (reference sequence). The CDR3 is 14 amino acids. V lost 5 bases, J lost 7 bases, and 10 bases stayed unmatched. The CDR3 here is CASSSRTGHSEAFF. The CDR3 region has the DNA TGTGCCAGTAGTTCAAGGACAGGACATAGTGAAGCTTTCTTT.

The chain employs TRBV7-9 and TRBJ2-7; 12 nucleotides match TRBD2. From germline, CDR1 is SEHNR and CDR2 FQNEAQ (reference sequence). The CDR3 spans 16 residues. J was trimmed by 4 bases and V by 5 bases; bases with no gene match: 9. The CDR3 nucleotides are TGTGCCAGCAGCCCGGGTCGGACTAGCGGGGAATACGAGCAGTACTTC. Translated: CASSPGRTSGEYEQYF.

The chain has TRBV4-1 and TRBJ2-7; D not resolved. This CDR3 contains 18 residues. Between the trimmed V and J ends, which lost 4 bases and 6 bases, there was a span of 28 bases. Germline CDR1 reads MGHRA; CDR2 reads YSYEKL. This CDR3 reads CASSPKEQGRPVFIEQYF. CDR3 nucleotide sequence: TGCGCCAGCAGCCCAAAGGAACAAGGCCGACCAGTCTTCATCGAGCAGTACTTC.

This chain uses TRBV28 with TRBJ1-1; D is unclear. V was pared by 0 bases and J by 5 bases, with 10 bases between. Germline-derived CDR1 and CDR2 are MDHEN and SYDVKM. The CDR3 spans 14 residues. CDR3 DNA: TGTGCCAGCAGTTTATGGCAAGGTCTAACTGAAGCTTTCTTT. Translation gives CASSLWQGLTEAFF.

About this clone: Other DNA sequences in this sample translate to the same CDR3. V and J are TRBV13 and TRBJ2-2; D tentatively reads TRBD1 or TRBD2 (5 bases each). V lost 4 bases, J lost 2 bases, and 8 bases lay in between. CDR1 and CDR2 from the germline V gene are PRHDT and FYEKMQ (reference sequence). The CDR3 length is 14 residues. The CDR3 DNA sequence: TGTGCCAGCAGCTCCGGGACCAACACCGGGGAGCTGTTTTTT. Its translation is CASSSGTNTGELFF.

The chain uses TRBV9 and TRBJ2-3, with TRBD1 identical over 11 bases. V lost 4 bases, J lost 1 base, and 2 bases stayed unmatched. Germline V gives CDR1 SGDLS, CDR2 YYNGEE. The CDR3 is 15 residues long. The CDR3 nucleotides are TGTGCCAGCAGCCGGACAGGGGGCGGCACAGATACGCAGTATTTT. Its translation: CASSRTGGGTDTQYF.

The chain uses TRBV11-3 and TRBJ2-1; TRBD1 might be the D (6 bases). The CDR3 length is 14 residues. Germline V gene lookup returns CDR1 SGHNT and CDR2 YENEEA. V lost 0 bases, J lost 10 bases, and 13 bases lay in between. The CDR3 DNA reads TGTGCCAGCAGCTTAGAAACGCCCACAGGGGAGCAGTTCTTC. It translates to CASSLETPTGEQFF.